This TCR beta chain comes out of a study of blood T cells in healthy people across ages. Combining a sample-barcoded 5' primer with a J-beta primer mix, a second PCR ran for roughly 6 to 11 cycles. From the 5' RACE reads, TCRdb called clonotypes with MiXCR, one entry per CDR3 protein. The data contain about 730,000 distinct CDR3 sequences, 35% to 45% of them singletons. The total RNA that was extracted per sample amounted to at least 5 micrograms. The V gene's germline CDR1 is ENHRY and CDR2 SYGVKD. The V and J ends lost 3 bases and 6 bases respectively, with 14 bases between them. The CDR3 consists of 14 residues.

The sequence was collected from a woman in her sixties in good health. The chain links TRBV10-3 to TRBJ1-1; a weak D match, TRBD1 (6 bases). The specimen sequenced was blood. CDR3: CAISDNREGSEAFF. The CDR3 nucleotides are TGTGCCATCAGTGACAACAGGGAGGGATCTGAAGCTTTCTTT.